A selection of T cell receptor beta chains follows, all from one sample in a study of CD4 T cells in relation to SARS-CoV-2 and coronaviruses. Assay used: immunoSEQ multiplex PCR; TCRdb lists only in-frame clones, some missing. This sample yields some 32,000 clones, of which 65% to 80% are seen a single time; 3% to 4% belongs to the top ten. These receptors' antigens are unknown. Sequenced input: memory CD4+ T cells from PBMCs, cultured in vitro. The receptor source for this set is an adult with COVID-19. Both conserved end residues are part of each CDR3. D genes are given only for firm matches. Size is stated for part of the rows, as once, few or many counts, or as a class when the clone is expanded.

>.|.|TRBJ2-2|TRBV5-1
CASSFQGTGELFF
TGCGCCAGCAGCTTTCAGGGCACCGGGGAGCTGTTTTTT
>TRBD2|.|TRBJ2-1|TRBV6-5
CASSRGLAGANEQFF
TGTGCCAGCAGCCGAGGACTAGCGGGAGCAAATGAGCAGTTCTTC
>.|.|TRBJ2-3|TRBV5-1
CASSSPESATDTQYF
TGCGCCAGCAGCTCCCCTGAGTCAGCCACAGATACGCAGTATTTT
>.|.|TRBJ2-7|TRBV6-5
CASSLRGKRYEQYF
TGTGCCAGCAGTTTGAGGGGTAAAAGATACGAGCAGTACTTC
>TRBD2|.|TRBJ2-2|TRBV11-3
CASSLTLLAGRNTGELFF
TGTGCCAGCAGCTTAACCCTGTTAGCGGGGAGGAACACCGGGGAGCTGTTTTTT
>TRBD1|.|TRBJ2-7|TRBV5-6
CASSVDRNEQYF
TGTGCCAGCAGCGTGGACAGGAACGAGCAGTACTTC
>TRBD2|.|TRBJ2-3|TRBV9
CASSVGTSGTDTQYF
TGTGCCAGCAGCGTAGGGACTAGCGGAACAGATACGCAGTATTTT
>.|.|TRBJ2-5|TRBV28
CASSYTIREIGQETQYF
TGTGCCAGCAGCTACACTATCCGAGAGATCGGACAAGAGACCCAGTACTTC
>.|.|TRBJ1-1|TRBV2
CASSGGKGSKHTEAFF
TGTGCCAGCAGTGGAGGTAAAGGGAGCAAACACACTGAAGCTTTCTTT
>.|large|TRBJ2-7|TRBV18
CASSPGTESYEQYF
TGTGCCAGCTCACCCGGGACGGAATCCTACGAGCAGTACTTC
>TRBD2|.|TRBJ2-7|TRBV29-1
CSTGGAGGPDEQYF
TGCAGCACGGGGGGAGCGGGAGGGCCCGACGAGCAGTACTTC
>.|.|TRBJ1-2|TRBV5-8
CASSSRSNYGYTF
TGTGCCAGCAGCTCGCGGTCCAACTATGGCTACACCTTC
>.|.|TRBJ2-1|TRBV6-5
CASRINQGGQFF
TGTGCCAGCAGAATAAATCAAGGTGGGCAGTTCTTC
>.|.|TRBJ2-1|TRBV29-1
CSVEGNNYREVVLEVSYNEQFF
TGCAGCGTTGAAGGCAACAATTACAGGGAAGTAGTACTAGAGGTCTCCTACAATGAGCAGTTCTTC
>.|.|TRBJ2-7|TRBV5-5
CASSLGGVHTYEQYF
TGTGCCAGCAGCTTGGGCGGAGTCCACACCTACGAGCAGTACTTC
>TRBD2|.|TRBJ2-3|TRBV5-4
CASSTRTSGTTDTQYF
TGTGCCAGCAGCACAAGGACTAGCGGGACCACAGATACGCAGTATTTT
>.|.|TRBJ2-3|TRBV6-2/TRBV6-3
CASSYSHQTNTQYF
TGTGCCAGCAGTTACTCTCACCAGACAAATACGCAGTATTTT
>TRBD2|.|TRBJ2-1|TRBV18
CASSPRASGRIDNEQFF
TGTGCCAGCTCACCACGGGCTAGCGGGAGGATAGACAATGAGCAGTTCTTC
>.|.|TRBJ1-4|TRBV10-3
CAIRKGVFEKLFF
TGTGCCATCAGAAAGGGGGTCTTTGAAAAACTGTTTTTT
>.|.|TRBJ2-5|TRBV5-6
CASSSAGGGETQYF
TGTGCCAGCAGCTCCGCGGGTGGTGGGGAGACCCAGTACTTC
>.|.|TRBJ2-7|TRBV12-2
CASRDHSYEQYF
TGTGCAAGTCGGGACCACTCCTACGAGCAGTACTTC
>TRBD2|.|TRBJ2-7|TRBV6-5
CASSLSSGTYEQYF
TGTGCCAGCAGTTTATCTAGCGGTACCTACGAGCAGTACTTC
>.|.|TRBJ2-4|TRBV11-2
CASSLIGQRRKNIQYF
TGTGCCAGCAGCTTAATAGGGCAAAGGAGGAAAAACATTCAGTACTTC
>.|few|TRBJ2-2|TRBV2
CASSNPGLGTGELFF
TGTGCCAGCAGCAACCCAGGGTTGGGCACCGGGGAGCTGTTTTTT
>TRBD1|.|TRBJ2-3|TRBV2
CATKQGAGTDTQYF
TGTGCCACCAAACAGGGGGCGGGGACAGATACGCAGTATTTT
>.|.|TRBJ1-2|TRBV27
CASSPDGRRSNYGYTF
TGTGCCAGCAGTCCGGACGGACGGCGGTCCAACTATGGCTACACCTTC
>TRBD1|.|TRBJ1-2|TRBV30
CAWSAQGQGANYGYTF
TGTGCCTGGAGTGCACAGGGACAGGGGGCAAACTATGGCTACACCTTC
>.|.|TRBJ2-7|TRBV20-1
CSASKDRSPYEQYF
TGCAGTGCTAGTAAGGACCGATCCCCCTACGAGCAGTACTTC
>.|.|TRBJ2-1|TRBV6-5
CASSFDTRNEQFF
TGTGCCAGCAGTTTTGACACCCGCAATGAGCAGTTCTTC
>.|.|TRBJ2-2|TRBV11-2
CASSFTRRGYTGELFF
TGTGCCAGCAGCTTTACACGGAGGGGGTACACCGGGGAGCTGTTTTTT
>TRBD1|.|TRBJ1-1|TRBV18
CASSPKTGVNTEAFF
TGTGCCAGCTCACCCAAGACAGGGGTGAACACTGAAGCTTTCTTT
>TRBD1|once|TRBJ2-5|TRBV4-1
CASSQGTGFQETQYF
TGCGCCAGCAGCCAAGGGACAGGCTTCCAAGAGACCCAGTACTTC
>TRBD2|.|TRBJ2-7|TRBV28
CASRDLSGRANEQYF
TGTGCCAGCAGGGACCTGAGCGGGAGGGCGAACGAGCAGTACTTC
>.|.|TRBJ1-4|TRBV28
CASYRATNEKLFF
TGTGCCAGTTACAGAGCAACTAATGAAAAACTGTTTTTT
>.|few|TRBJ1-6|TRBV4-2
CASSQGSDNSPLHF
TGTGCCAGCAGCCAAGGGTCGGATAATTCACCCCTCCACTTT
>TRBD1|.|TRBJ2-7|TRBV28
CASSPTGTGAYEQYF
TGTGCCAGCAGCCCGACCGGGACAGGAGCCTACGAGCAGTACTTC
>.|.|TRBJ1-5|TRBV23-1
CASSQSVPGQGNQPQHF
TGCGCCAGCAGTCAATCGGTACCAGGCCAGGGCAATCAGCCCCAGCATTTT
>.|.|TRBJ1-4|TRBV5-5
CASSSRPGVNNEKLFF
TGTGCCAGCAGCTCCCGCCCGGGAGTGAATAATGAAAAACTGTTTTTT
>.|.|TRBJ2-3|TRBV15
CATSSPGKLTDTQYF
TGTGCCACCAGCAGTCCGGGAAAATTAACAGATACGCAGTATTTT
>TRBD1|few|TRBJ2-1|TRBV20-1
CSASPGGYNEQFF
TGCAGTGCTAGTCCAGGGGGCTATAATGAGCAGTTCTTC
>TRBD2|.|TRBJ2-7|TRBV2
CAKAGPMAVAF
TGTGCCAAAGCGGGGCCCATGGCGGTTGCCTTC
>.|.|TRBJ2-2|TRBV28
CASSLVGGGTGELFF
TGTGCCAGCAGTTTGGTCGGGGGTGGCACCGGGGAGCTGTTTTTT
>TRBD2|.|TRBJ2-5|TRBV5-4
CASTNSGGRGETQYF
TGTGCCAGCACCAATTCCGGCGGGAGGGGGGAGACCCAGTACTTC
>TRBD2|once|TRBJ2-3|TRBV5-4
CASSHRTSGSTDTQYF
TGTGCCAGCAGCCACCGGACTAGCGGGAGCACAGATACGCAGTATTTT
>.|.|TRBJ2-1|TRBV7-9
CASSSSPGGPKMNEQFF
TGTGCCAGCAGCTCCTCTCCCGGGGGTCCGAAAATGAATGAGCAGTTCTTC
>.|.|TRBJ2-2|TRBV11-1
CASSLAGPTSGELFF
TGTGCCAGCAGCTTAGCAGGACCAACCTCCGGGGAGCTGTTTTTT
>.|.|TRBJ1-6|TRBV4-1
CASSQDIRREGVSPLHF
TGCGCCAGCAGCCAAGATATTAGGCGGGAGGGGGTTTCACCCCTCCACTTT
>.|.|TRBJ1-1|TRBV27
CASSSGPGGGNTEAFF
TGTGCCAGCTCGTCGGGTCCCGGGGGGGGGAACACTGAAGCTTTCTTT
>.|.|TRBJ2-7|TRBV24-1
CATSDLLGQYF
TGTGCCACCAGTGATTTACTAGGGCAGTACTTC
>.|once|TRBJ2-6|TRBV5-1
CASSLRTSGANVLTF
TGCGCCAGCAGCTTGCGTACCTCTGGGGCCAACGTCCTGACTTTC
>TRBD1|.|TRBJ1-2|TRBV6-5
CASSTPTGGSNGYTF
TGTGCCAGCAGTACCCCGACAGGGGGGAGCAATGGCTACACCTTC
>.|.|TRBJ2-1|TRBV24-1
CATSDTPTVGGEQFF
TGTGCCACCAGTGATACTCCGACTGTGGGCGGTGAGCAGTTCTTC
>TRBD1|few|TRBJ2-7|TRBV9
CASSAGPGQDYEQYF
TGTGCCAGCAGCGCGGGACCGGGACAGGACTACGAGCAGTACTTC
>.|once|TRBJ2-7|TRBV19
CASSSGWRSYEQYF
TGTGCCAGTAGTTCGGGGTGGCGGTCCTACGAGCAGTACTTC
>TRBD1|.|TRBJ1-3|TRBV4-1
CASSQHRGFGNTIYF
TGCGCCAGCAGCCAACACAGGGGCTTTGGAAACACCATATATTTT
>.|.|TRBJ2-1|TRBV5-5
CASSFSVGGEQFF
TGTGCCAGCAGCTTCTCTGTTGGAGGTGAGCAGTTCTTC
>.|.|TRBJ1-1|TRBV7-2
CASSPSGISNTEAFF
TGTGCCAGCAGCCCCAGTGGAATCTCGAACACTGAAGCTTTCTTT
>.|once|TRBJ1-4|TRBV6-1
CASSDTRANEKLFF
TGTGCCAGCAGTGATACAAGGGCCAATGAAAAACTGTTTTTT